This T cell receptor (beta chain) came from a study of T cells in Graves' hyperthyroidism and ophthalmopathy. The CDR3 consists of 14 residues. CDR1 is MNHNS and CDR2 is SASEGT in the germline V gene. Trimming stripped 4 bases from V and 3 bases from J, with 9 bases between. Amplified TCR beta CDR3 regions came from RNA transcripts. Using the HTBI primer set, a first-round RT-PCR was run on the TCR CDR3. From the multiplex PCR reads, TCRdb called clonotypes with MiXCR, one entry per CDR3 protein. This sample has a few hundred thousand distinct CDR3 sequences, with 12% to 15% found just once. This clonotype appeared many times.

The genes are TRBV6-1 and TRBJ2-2; no firm D call. The sample consisted of blood. The receptor comes from a woman aged 60-75 years with Graves' ophthalmopathy. CDR3 amino acids: CASSGSGYTGELFF. Written as DNA, the CDR3 is TGTGCCAGCAGTGGCTCAGGATACACCGGGGAGCTGTTTTTT.